A single T cell receptor (beta chain) is shown here with its context. The antigen is not known. The data were obtained in a study of EBV T-cell therapy then PD-1 blockade in nasopharyngeal carcinoma. Treatment defined: AdE1-LMPpoly-expanded autologous EBV-specific T-cell therapy followed by anti-PD-1 nivolumab. Measured with immunoSEQ multiplex PCR; TCRdb has only the in-frame clones, and not every one. The table lists roughly 15,000 clones, approximately 80% of them singletons, with approximately 30% in the top ten. Sequences were derived from CD8+ T cells from blood, sampled around day 96 from a patient whose treatment included autologous EBV-specific T cells and nivolumab. The sequence came from a man aged 40-49 years with nasopharyngeal carcinoma.

CDR3 residues: CASSLGTGGSPLHF. The CDR3 coding sequence is TGTGCCAGCAGCTTAGGGACAGGGGGTTCACCCCTCCACTTT. The chain couples TRBV7-9 to TRBJ1-6; TRBD1 matches at 10 bases. Germline assignment: CDR1 SEHNR and CDR2 FQNEAQ (reference sequence). Trimming cost V 1 base and J 9 bases; bases outside gene matches: 0. The CDR3 has 14 amino acids.